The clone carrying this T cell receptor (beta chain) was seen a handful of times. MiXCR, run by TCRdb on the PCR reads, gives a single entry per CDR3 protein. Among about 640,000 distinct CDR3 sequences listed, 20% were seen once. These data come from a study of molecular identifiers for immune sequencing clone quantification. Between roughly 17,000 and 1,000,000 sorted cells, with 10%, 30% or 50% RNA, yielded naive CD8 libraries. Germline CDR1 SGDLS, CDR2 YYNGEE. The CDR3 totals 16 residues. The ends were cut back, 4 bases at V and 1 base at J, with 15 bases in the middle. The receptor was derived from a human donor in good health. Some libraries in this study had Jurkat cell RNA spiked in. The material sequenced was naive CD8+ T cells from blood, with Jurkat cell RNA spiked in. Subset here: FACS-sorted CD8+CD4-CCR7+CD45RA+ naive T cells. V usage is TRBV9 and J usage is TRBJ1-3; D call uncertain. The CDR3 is CASSNGRTTSGNTIYF. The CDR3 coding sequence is TGTGCCAGCAGCAATGGACGGACTACGTCTGGAAACACCATATATTTT. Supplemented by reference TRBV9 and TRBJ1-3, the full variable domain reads DSGVTQTPKHLITATGQRVTLRCSPRSGDLSVYWYQQSLDQGLQFLIQYYNGEERAKGNILERFSAQQFPDLHSELNLSSLELGDSALYFCASSNGRTTSGNTIYFGEGSWLTVV.